The T cell receptor beta chain described here comes from a study of blood T cell repertoires in COVID-19. Study as a whole: Samples of COVID-19 (acute and convalescent) were obtained from the United States, Italy and Spain. T cells, B-cell-depleted T cells, or PBMCs provided the cDNA or gDNA that served as material.

How the authors handled the data: Estimation of nucleated cell counts was performed using reference gene primer amplification. Only in-frame clones appear in the TCRdb table, and some are missing; sequencing was by immunoSEQ multiplex PCR. V, J and clone size reflect that table, while D and trimming were determined from the DNA. Of 150,000 to 200,000 clones listed, around 89% were seen once; the top ten hold roughly 4.7%. Material: peripheral blood. This clonotype was obtained from a human donor in a cohort sampled during active COVID-19.

CDR3 nucleotides: TGTGCCAGCAGCGTAGCTACGAGCACCGGGGAGCTGTTTTTT. Translated: CASSVATSTGELFF. The chain is built from TRBV9 and TRBJ2-2; D ambiguous. V shed 0 bases and J shed 4 bases, with 7 bases lying between them. The CDR3 extends over 14 amino acids. CDR1 is SGDLS, CDR2 YYNGEE, per germline.